The 5 T cell receptor beta chains listed next were all sequenced from one sample in a study of blood T cell repertoires in COVID-19 (dated by TCRdb to between 2020 and 2021). Library creation used the immunoSEQ multiplex PCR assay. TCRdb limited this immuneACCESS table to in-frame rearrangements with V and J called. A share of clones is missing; checked studies link under half to unresolved V genes, and the rest is unexplained. For this sample the table gives 100,000 to 150,000 clones, of which about four fifths were detected only once. Clones ranked in the top ten supply 30% to 45% of the sample. The sequencing sample was made of peripheral blood. These receptors all stem from a man between 35 and 55 years old with active or convalescent COVID-19.

The CDR3 reads CASSLLTGYGYTF. In nucleotides, the CDR3 is TGTGCCAGCAGCTTATTAACAGGCTATGGCTACACCTTC. This chain joins TRBV7-2 and TRBJ1-2; D is perhaps TRBD1 (5 bases). Germline V gene data show CDR1 as SGHTA and CDR2 as FQGNSA. The ends were cut back, 2 bases at V and 4 bases at J, with 8 bases in the middle. CDR3 size: 13 residues.

This clone was picked up a small number of times. The V gene is TRBV6-2 or TRBV6-3, the J gene TRBJ1-5, with 8 bases identical to TRBD1. The CDR3 is 14 amino acids. Trimming cost V 5 bases and J 6 bases; bases outside gene matches: 6. Germline-derived CDR1 and CDR2 are MNHEY and SVGEGT. The chain's CDR3 is CASSPTGGGQPQHF. Here the CDR3 DNA reads TGTGCCAGCAGTCCCACAGGGGGAGGTCAGCCCCAGCATTTT.

The chain recombines TRBV24-1 with TRBJ2-2; 10 positions match TRBD2. Germline loops: CDR1 KGHDR, CDR2 SFDVKD. J lost 5 bases, V lost 7 bases, and 3 bases had no gene match. The CDR3 contains 14 residues. The chain's CDR3 is CATRTSGNTGELFF. In DNA form, the CDR3 reads TGTGCCACCAGAACTAGCGGGAATACCGGGGAGCTGTTTTTT.

The CDR3 here is CASPRGQSGTGGSGNTIYF. DNA for the CDR3: TGCGCCAGCCCGAGGGGCCAGTCGGGTACAGGGGGAAGTGGAAACACCATATATTTT. The chain uses TRBV4-3 and TRBJ1-3; TRBD1 agrees at 8 bases. The V gene's germline CDR1 is LGHNA and CDR2 YSLEER. CDR3 length equals 19 residues. The junction had 21 bases not matched to a gene; V was cut back by 8 bases and J by 3 bases.

The chain carries TRBV24-1 and TRBJ1-5; no definite D call. CDR1 is KGHDR, CDR2 SFDVKD, per germline. The CDR3 covers 16 residues. The V gene lost 6 bases and the J gene lost 2 bases, with 16 bases spanning the gap. CDR3 region: CATSNGGMYGNQPQHF. The DNA for the CDR3 is TGTGCCACCAGTAACGGAGGAATGTATGGCAATCAGCCCCAGCATTTT.